These 6 T cell receptor beta chains were sequenced from one sample in a study of vaccination effects on CD4 cells after COVID-19. These receptors' targets are unknown. The method was immunoSEQ multiplex PCR; TCRdb's version includes in-frame clones alone and lacks a portion of them. The sample yields about 22,000 clones, 60% to 75% seen once. Expansion with viral peptide pools was applied to antigen-specific CD4+ T cells by the ViraFEST assay prior to sequencing. At the end of around eleven days of culture, CD4+ T cells were isolated. All participants had two doses of either the BNT162b2 or mRNA-1273 vaccine. The input for sequencing was CD4+ T cells from PBMCs cultured with HCoV-NL63 spike peptides, taken after COVID-19 vaccination. The receptors originated from a human donor who received a COVID-19 vaccine.

The genes are TRBV3-1 (or the pseudogene TRBV3-2) and TRBJ2-7, with D unclear. V gave up 1 base and J gave up 4 bases, with 11 bases separating them. The CDR3 sequence is 14 residues long. Germline CDR1 and CDR2: LGHDT and YNNKEL (reference sequence). The CDR3 loop is CASSQGWADYEQYF. The CDR3 DNA sequence: TGTGCCAGCAGCCAAGGTTGGGCTGATTACGAGCAGTACTTC.

The chain employs TRBV18 and TRBJ2-5, with 10 bases identical to TRBD2. After removal of 2 bases from V and 0 bases from J, the junction contained 3 bases not matched to a gene. Germline CDR1 is KGHSH and CDR2 is LQKENI. The CDR3 loop spans 16 amino acids. The CDR3: CASSPFSGRYQETQYF. In DNA, the CDR3 is TGTGCCAGCTCACCATTTAGCGGGAGGTACCAAGAGACCCAGTACTTC.

The V call is TRBV29-1, the J call TRBJ2-1; no reliable D call. Germline CDR1 and CDR2: SQVTM and ANQGSEA. Trimming took off 1 base at V and 0 bases at J, with 7 bases between the two ends. CDR3 length equals 14 residues. The CDR3 DNA follows: TGCAGCGTTGAAGGTGTAAGCTCCTACAATGAGCAGTTCTTC. Protein product: CSVEGVSSYNEQFF.

The genes are TRBV3-1 (or the pseudogene TRBV3-2) and TRBJ2-7; tentatively, D is TRBD1 (5 bases). Deletions cut 4 bases from V and 0 bases from J, with 22 bases between. The CDR3 is 18 amino acids. The germline V gene encodes CDR1 LGHDT and CDR2 YNNKEL (reference sequence). The DNA for the CDR3 is TGTGCCAGCAGCCCCAATAATCCCTCGCGCAGGGACTCCTACGAGCAGTACTTC. This sequence encodes CASSPNNPSRRDSYEQYF.

The chain employs TRBV5-4 and TRBJ2-2, with D perhaps TRBD2 (6 bases). Germline V gives CDR1 SGHNT, CDR2 YYREEE (reference sequence). V was trimmed by 4 bases and J by 1 base, leaving 11 bases between them. There are 15 residues in the CDR3. CDR3 loop: CASSPGEVNTGELFF. For the CDR3, the DNA is TGTGCCAGCAGCCCTGGGGAGGTGAACACCGGGGAGCTGTTTTTT.

This clone was seen a few times. The chain carries TRBV29-1 and TRBJ1-1; tentative D call: TRBD1 (5 bases). This CDR3 spans 12 amino acids. Germline values: CDR1 SQVTM, CDR2 ANQGSEA. The germline V and J ends were trimmed by 4 bases and 2 bases, with 8 bases remaining between them. The CDR3 DNA reads as TGCAGCGTTGCGGACACCAACACTGAAGCTTTCTTT. It encodes CSVADTNTEAFF.